The sample holds one count of the clone carrying this TCR beta chain. What it recognizes is unknown. This sample stems from a study of blood T cells in healthy people across ages. Study-wide points: With unsorted PBMCs, a conclusive comparison of naive versus antigen-experienced cells was not possible.

CDR1 and CDR2 (germline): SGHDN, FVKESK. CDR3 size: 12 residues. The sample providers were healthy Caucasian people from Russia, aged about 6 to 90. Through a sample-barcoded 5' primer and a J-beta primer mix, a second PCR was run for roughly 6 to 11 cycles. Each CDR3 protein is one row after TCRdb ran MiXCR on the 5' RACE reads. The sample contains 1,300,000 or so distinct CDR3 sequences, 59% of which appear only once. This chain uses TRBV14 with TRBJ2-5; weak D call: TRBD1 (5 bases). Judging by the DNA end, TRBJ2-7 fits better; the J call may be wrong. The sequencing input was blood. This sequence originates from a young man in good health. CDR3 region: CASGNPGREQYF. CDR3 coding DNA: TGTGCCAGCGGAAATCCAGGGCGCGAGCAGTACTTC.